The T cell receptor (beta chain) under discussion was sequenced for a study of T cell changes during pregnancy in multiple sclerosis. The assay was immunoSEQ multiplex PCR, and TCRdb's table has in-frame clones only and misses some. The table includes around 34,000 clones, roughly 90% detected once. The CDR3 loop spans 13 amino acids. Germline V gene data show CDR1 as MNHEY and CDR2 as SMNVEV (reference sequence). V was shortened by 2 bases and J by 4 bases, with 8 bases between the two germline ends. This sequence was found in a female donor with multiple sclerosis, enrolled in a pregnancy study. The sequencing used CD8+ T cells from peripheral blood mononuclear cells, collected after pregnancy. The chain recombines TRBV27 with TRBJ1-1, with unresolved D. CDR3 sequence (DNA): TGTGCCAGCAGTTTAGCGAGGTTCACTGAAGCTTTCTTT. This sequence encodes CASSLARFTEAFF.